This T cell receptor (beta chain) is from a study of radiotherapy plus CTLA-4 blockade in lung cancer. Study at large: Disease control was present in 31% of patients, and objective responses in roughly 17%.

Participants had chemo-refractory metastatic non-small-cell lung cancer and were treated with focal radiation plus ipilimumab CTLA-4 blockade. Clones were sequenced by immunoSEQ multiplex PCR, and TCRdb holds only the in-frame ones, with some missing. The sample has about 73,000 clones; roughly 87% are singletons. The germline V and J ends were trimmed by 2 bases and 1 base, with 8 bases remaining between them. The CDR3 loop spans 14 amino acids. Germline V gene data show CDR1 as SGHRS and CDR2 as YFSETQ. This clone appeared a few times. Its cognate antigen is unknown. Overall study findings and caveats: Among blood TCR repertoires after radiotherapy plus ipilimumab, tumor-derived clones expanded.

This chain connects TRBV5-1 to TRBJ2-3; possible D gene TRBD1, 5 bases. This clonotype was obtained from a human donor with non-small cell lung cancer that progressed on radiotherapy plus ipilimumab. The material sequenced was peripheral blood, taken from a patient treated with radiotherapy plus ipilimumab. Here the CDR3 reads CASSFAGRTDTQYF. The CDR3 nucleotides are TGCGCCAGCAGCTTCGCAGGGCGCACAGATACGCAGTATTTT.